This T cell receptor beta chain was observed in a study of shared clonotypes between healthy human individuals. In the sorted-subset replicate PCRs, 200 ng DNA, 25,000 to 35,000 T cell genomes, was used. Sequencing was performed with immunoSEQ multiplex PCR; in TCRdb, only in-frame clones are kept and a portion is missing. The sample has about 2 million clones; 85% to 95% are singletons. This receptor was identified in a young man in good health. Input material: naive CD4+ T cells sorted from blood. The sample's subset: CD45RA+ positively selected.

The CDR3 nucleotides read TGTGCCAGCAGCGGACTAGCGGGATCCTACGAGCAGTACTTC. Translating gives CASSGLAGSYEQYF. The chain employs TRBV11-1 and TRBJ2-7; TRBD2 matches 12 bases. Germline values: CDR1 SGHAT, CDR2 FQDESV (reference sequence). With 5 bases clipped from V and 1 base from J, the junction kept 0 bases outside the gene matches. CDR3 size: 14 residues.